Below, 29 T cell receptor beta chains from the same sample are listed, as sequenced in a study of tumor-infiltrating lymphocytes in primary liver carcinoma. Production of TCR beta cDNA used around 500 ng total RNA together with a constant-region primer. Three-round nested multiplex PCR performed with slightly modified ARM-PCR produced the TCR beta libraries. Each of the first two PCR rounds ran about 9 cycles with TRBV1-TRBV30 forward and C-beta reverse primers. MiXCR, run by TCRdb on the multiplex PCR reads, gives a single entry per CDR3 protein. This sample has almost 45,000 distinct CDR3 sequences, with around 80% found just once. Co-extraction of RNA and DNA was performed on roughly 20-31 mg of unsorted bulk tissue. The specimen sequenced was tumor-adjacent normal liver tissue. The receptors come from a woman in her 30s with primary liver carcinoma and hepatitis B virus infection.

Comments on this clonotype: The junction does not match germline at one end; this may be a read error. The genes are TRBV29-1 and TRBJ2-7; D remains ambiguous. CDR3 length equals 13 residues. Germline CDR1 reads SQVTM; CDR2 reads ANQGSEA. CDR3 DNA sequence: TGCAGCGTTGTCACACCGAAGGCCTACAAGCAATACTTC. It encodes CSVVTPKAYKQYF.

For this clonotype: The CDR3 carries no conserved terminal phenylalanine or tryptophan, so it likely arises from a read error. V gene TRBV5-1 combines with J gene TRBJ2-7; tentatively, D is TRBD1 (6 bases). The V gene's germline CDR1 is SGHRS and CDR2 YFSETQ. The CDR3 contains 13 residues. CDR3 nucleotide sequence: TGCACCAGCAGCTGGGACAAAGCCTACGAGCAGTACTTA. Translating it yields CTSSWDKAYEQYL.

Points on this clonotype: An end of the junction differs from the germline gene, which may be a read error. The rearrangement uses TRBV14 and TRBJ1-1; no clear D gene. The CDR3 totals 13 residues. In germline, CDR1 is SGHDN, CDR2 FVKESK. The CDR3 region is CASSQATVDWALF. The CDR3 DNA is TGTGCCAGCAGCCAAGCCACAGTAGATTGGGCTTTATTT.

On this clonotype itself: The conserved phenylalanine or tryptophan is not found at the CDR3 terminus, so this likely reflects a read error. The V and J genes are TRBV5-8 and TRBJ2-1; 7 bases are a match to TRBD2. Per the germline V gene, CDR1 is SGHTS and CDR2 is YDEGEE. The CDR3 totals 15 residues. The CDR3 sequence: CATGRGPSLYYEQFI. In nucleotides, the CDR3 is TGTGCCACTGGGAGGGGACCTTCCCTCTACTATGAGCAGTTCATC.

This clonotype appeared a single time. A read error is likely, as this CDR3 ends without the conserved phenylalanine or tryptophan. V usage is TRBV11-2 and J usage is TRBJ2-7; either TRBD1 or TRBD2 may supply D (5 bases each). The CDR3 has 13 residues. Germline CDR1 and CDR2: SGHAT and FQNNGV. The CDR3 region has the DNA TGTGCCAGCATAGGGGACGGGACCTACGAACAGTACTTA. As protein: CASIGDGTYEQYL.

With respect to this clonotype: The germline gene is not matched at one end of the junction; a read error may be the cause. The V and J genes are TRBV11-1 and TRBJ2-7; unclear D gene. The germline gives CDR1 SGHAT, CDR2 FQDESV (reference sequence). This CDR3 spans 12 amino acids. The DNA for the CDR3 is TGTGCCGGCAGCTTCATAGGTTACGAGCAGAACTTC. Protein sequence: CAGSFIGYEQNF.

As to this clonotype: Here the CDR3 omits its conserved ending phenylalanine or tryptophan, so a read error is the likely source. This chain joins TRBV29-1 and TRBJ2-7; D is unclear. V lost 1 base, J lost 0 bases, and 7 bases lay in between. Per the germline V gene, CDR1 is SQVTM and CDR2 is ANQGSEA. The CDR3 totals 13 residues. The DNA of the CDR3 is TGCAGCGTTGAAGGTAGTAGCTCCTACGAGCAGTACCTC. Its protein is CSVEGSSSYEQYL.

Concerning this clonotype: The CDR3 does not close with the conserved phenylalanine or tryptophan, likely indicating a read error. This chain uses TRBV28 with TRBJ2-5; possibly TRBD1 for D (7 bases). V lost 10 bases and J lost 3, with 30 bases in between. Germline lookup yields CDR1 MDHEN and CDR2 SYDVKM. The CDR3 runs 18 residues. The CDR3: CATVPAGGTESWEETQYS. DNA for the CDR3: TGTGCCACGGTCCCGGCCGGCGGGACAGAATCATGGGAAGAGACCCAGTACTCC.

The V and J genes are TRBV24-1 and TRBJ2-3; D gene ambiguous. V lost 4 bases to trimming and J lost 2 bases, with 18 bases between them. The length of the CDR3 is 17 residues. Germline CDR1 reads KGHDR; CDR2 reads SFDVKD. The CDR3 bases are TGTGCCACCAGTGAACCGACGGCATGGGGATTCACAGATACGCAGTATTTT. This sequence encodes CATSEPTAWGFTDTQYF.

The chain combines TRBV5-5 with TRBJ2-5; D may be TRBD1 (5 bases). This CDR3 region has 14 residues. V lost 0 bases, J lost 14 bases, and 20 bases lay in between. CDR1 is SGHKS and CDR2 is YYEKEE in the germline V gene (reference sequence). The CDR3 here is CASSLEWGAETHYF. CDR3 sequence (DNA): TGTGCCAGCAGCTTGGAATGGGGCGCAGAGACACACTACTTC.

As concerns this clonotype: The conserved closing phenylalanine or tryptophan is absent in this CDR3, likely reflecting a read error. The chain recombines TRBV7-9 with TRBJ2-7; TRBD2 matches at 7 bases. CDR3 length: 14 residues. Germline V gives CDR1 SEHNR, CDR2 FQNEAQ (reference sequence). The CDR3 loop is CASSSGGLPYGQYL. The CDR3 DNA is TGTGCCAGCAGCTCGGGAGGCCTCCCCTACGGGCAGTACTTG.

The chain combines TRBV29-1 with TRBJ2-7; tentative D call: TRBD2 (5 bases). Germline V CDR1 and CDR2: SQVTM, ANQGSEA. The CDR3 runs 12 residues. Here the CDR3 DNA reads TGCAGTGCTAGCCGGAGCAATTCCGAGCAGTACTTC. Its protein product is CSASRSNSEQYF.

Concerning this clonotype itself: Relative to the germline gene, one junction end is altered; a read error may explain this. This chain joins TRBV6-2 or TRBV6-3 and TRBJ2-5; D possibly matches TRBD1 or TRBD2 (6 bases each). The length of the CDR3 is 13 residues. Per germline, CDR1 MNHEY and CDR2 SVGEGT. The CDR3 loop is CASGRGAEEIQYF. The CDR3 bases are TGTGCCAGCGGTAGGGGGGCTGAAGAGATCCAGTACTTT.

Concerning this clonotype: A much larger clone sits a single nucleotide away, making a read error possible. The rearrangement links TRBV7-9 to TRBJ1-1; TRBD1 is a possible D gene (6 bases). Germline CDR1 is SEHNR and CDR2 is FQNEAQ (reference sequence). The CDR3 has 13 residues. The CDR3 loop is CTSSAQGWAEAFF. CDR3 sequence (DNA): TGTACCAGCAGCGCACAGGGATGGGCTGAAGCTTTCTTT.

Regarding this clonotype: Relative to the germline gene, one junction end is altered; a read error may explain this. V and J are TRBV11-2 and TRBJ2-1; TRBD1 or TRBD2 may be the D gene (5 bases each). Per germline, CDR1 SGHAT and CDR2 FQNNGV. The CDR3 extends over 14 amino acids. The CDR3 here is CASSHRGAYYEQFF. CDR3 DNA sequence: TGTGCCAGCAGCCATCGAGGGGCCTACTACGAGCAGTTCTTT.

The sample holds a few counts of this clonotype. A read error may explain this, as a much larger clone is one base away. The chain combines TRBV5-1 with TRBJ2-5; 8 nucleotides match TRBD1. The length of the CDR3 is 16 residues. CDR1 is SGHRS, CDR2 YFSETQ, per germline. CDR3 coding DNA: TGCGCCAACAGCTTGAAGCCAGGGGGCGTCGGGGAGACCCAGTACTTC. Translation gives CANSLKPGGVGETQYF.

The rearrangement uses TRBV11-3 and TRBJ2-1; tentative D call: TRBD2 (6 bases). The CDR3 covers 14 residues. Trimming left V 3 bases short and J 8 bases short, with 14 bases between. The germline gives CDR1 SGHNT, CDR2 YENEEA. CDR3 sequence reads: CASSLTSIIDEQFF. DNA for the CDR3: TGTGCCAGCAGCTTGACTAGTATTATCGATGAGCAGTTCTTC.

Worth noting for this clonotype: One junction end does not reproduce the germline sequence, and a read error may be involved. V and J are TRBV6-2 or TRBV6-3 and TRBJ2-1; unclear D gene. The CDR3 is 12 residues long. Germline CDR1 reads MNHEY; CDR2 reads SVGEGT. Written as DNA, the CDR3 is TGTGTCAGCAGCTGGGTTACCAATGAGCAGTTCTTC. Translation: CVSSWVTNEQFF.

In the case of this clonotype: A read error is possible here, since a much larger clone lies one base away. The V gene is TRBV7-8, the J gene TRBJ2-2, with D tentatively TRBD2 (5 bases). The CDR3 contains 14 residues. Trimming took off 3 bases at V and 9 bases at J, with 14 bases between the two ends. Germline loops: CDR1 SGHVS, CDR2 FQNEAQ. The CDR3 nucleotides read TGTGCCAGCAGCTTTGTCCGGGGAACCCGGGAGCTGTTTTTT. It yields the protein CASSFVRGTRELFF.

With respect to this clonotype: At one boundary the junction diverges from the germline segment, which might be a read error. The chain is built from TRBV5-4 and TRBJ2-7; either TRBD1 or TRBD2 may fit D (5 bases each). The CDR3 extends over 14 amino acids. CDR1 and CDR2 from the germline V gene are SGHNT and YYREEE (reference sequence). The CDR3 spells CASRPAGTPYERYF. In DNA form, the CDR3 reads TGTGCCAGCAGGCCTGCAGGGACCCCCTACGAGCGGTACTTC.

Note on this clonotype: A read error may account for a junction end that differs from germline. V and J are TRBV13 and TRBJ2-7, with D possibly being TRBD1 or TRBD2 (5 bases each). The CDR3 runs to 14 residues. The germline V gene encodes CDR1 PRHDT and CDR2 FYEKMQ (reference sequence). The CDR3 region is CANSPTGRHYEHYF. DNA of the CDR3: TGTGCCAACAGCCCTACGGGGCGGCACTACGAGCACTACTTC.

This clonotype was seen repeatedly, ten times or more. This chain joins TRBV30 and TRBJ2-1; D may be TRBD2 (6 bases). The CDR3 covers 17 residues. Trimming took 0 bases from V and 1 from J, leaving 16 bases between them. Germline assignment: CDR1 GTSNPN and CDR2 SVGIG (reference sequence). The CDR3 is CAWSVLLPGRSYNEQFF. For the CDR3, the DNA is TGTGCCTGGAGTGTACTCCTCCCCGGGAGATCCTACAATGAGCAGTTCTTC.

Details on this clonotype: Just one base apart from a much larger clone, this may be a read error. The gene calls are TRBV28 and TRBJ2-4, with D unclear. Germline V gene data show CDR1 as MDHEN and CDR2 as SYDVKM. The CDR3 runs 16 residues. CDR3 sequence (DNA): TGTGTCAGCAGTCCGCCCCCGGCCGGAGCCAAAAACATTCAGTACTTC. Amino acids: CVSSPPPAGAKNIQYF.

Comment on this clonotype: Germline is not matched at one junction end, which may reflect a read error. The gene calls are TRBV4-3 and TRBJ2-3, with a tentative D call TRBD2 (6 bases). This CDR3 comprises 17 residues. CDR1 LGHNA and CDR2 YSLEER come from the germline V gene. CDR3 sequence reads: CASSRRIRDPPSGRQFF. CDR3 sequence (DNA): TGCGCCAGCAGCCGCCGCATAAGGGACCCCCCCTCGGGGAGGCAGTTTTTT.

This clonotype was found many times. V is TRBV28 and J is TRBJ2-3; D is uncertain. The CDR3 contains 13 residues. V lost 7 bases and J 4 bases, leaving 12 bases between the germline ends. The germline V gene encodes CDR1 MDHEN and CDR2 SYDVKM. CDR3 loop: CASIPHRADTQYF. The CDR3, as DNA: TGTGCCAGCATTCCCCATCGGGCAGATACGCAGTATTTT.

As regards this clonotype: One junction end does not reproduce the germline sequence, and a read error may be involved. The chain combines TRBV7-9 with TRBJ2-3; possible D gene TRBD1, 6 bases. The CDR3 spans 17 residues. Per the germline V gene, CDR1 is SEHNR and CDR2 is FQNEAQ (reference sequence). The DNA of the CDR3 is TGTGCCAGTAGCTTAGGAAACACAGGGTCAAGGACAGATGCACAGTATTTT. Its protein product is CASSLGNTGSRTDAQYF.

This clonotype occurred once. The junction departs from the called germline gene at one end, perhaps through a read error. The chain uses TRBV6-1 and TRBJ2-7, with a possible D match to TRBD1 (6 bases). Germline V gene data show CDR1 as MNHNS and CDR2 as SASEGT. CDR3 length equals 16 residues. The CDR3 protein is CASGEGSRTASRGQYF. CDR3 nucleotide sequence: TGTGCCAGCGGTGAAGGATCCCGGACAGCCAGTCGCGGGCAGTACTTC.

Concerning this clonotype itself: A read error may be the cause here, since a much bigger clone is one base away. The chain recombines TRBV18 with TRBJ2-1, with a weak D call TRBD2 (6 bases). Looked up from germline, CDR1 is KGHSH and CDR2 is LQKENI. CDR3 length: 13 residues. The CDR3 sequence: CACSRETSNEQFF. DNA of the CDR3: TGTGCCTGCTCACGAGAGACTAGCAATGAGCAGTTCTTC. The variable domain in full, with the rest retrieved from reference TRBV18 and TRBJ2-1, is NAGVMQNPRHLVRRRGQEARLRCSPMKGHSHVYWYRQLPEEGLKFMVYLQKENIIDESGMPKERFSAEFPKEGPSILRIQQVVRGDSAAYFCACSRETSNEQFFGPGTRLTVL.

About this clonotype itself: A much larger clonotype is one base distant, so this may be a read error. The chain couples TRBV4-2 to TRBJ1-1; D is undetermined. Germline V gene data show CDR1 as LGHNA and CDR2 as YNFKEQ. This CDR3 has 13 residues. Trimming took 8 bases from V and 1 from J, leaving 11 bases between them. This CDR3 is CASGLGRNTEAFF. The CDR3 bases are TGTGCCAGCGGCCTAGGACGGAACACTGAAGCTTTCTTT.